The 10 T cell receptor beta chains presented below share a single source sample, sequenced in a study of cytomegalovirus exposure and HLA in healthy donors. PCR amplification relied on 60 Vbeta primers (plus 13 Jbeta primers). Method: immunoSEQ multiplex PCR; TCRdb's copy keeps in-frame clones and lacks some. The sample lists 89,000 or so clones, 65% to 80% occurring once. The sample taken for sequencing was PBMCs. These receptors originate from a man in his sixties in good health and CMV-seronegative.

This chain links TRBV2 with TRBJ2-3; 10 nucleotides match TRBD2. This CDR3 is built from 16 residues. Germline CDR1 SNHLY, CDR2 FYNNEI. The junction had 7 bases not matched to a gene; V was cut back by 4 bases and J by 3 bases. CDR3 region: CASSGGSGGGTDTQYF. DNA for the CDR3: TGTGCCAGCAGTGGAGGGAGCGGGGGGGGAACAGATACGCAGTATTTT.

The rearrangement uses TRBV13 and TRBJ1-6; a possible D gene is TRBD1 (5 bases). V was trimmed by 4 bases and J by 7 bases, leaving 14 bases between them. Germline lookup yields CDR1 PRHDT and CDR2 FYEKMQ (reference sequence). This CDR3 is built from 15 residues. CDR3 nucleotides: TGTGCCAGCAGCTCCAGGGTGTTGGTGAATTCACCCCTCCACTTT. Translating it yields CASSSRVLVNSPLHF. Complete variable domain (other parts from reference TRBV13 and TRBJ1-6): AAGVIQSPRHLIKEKRETATLKCYPIPRHDTVYWYQQGPGQDPQFLISFYEKMQSDKGSIPDRFSAQQFSDYHSELNMSSLELGDSALYFCASSSRVLVNSPLHFGNGTRLTVT.

The V and J genes are TRBV5-1 and TRBJ2-1, with D possibly TRBD2 on 7 matching bases. Trimming pared 8 bases from V and 11 bases from J, leaving 14 bases between. The CDR3 totals 11 residues. Germline assignment: CDR1 SGHRS and CDR2 YFSETQ. CDR3 loop: CARGGAGKQFF. CDR3 nucleotides: TGCGCCAGGGGGGGGGCGGGAAAGCAGTTCTTC.

This chain connects TRBV27 to TRBJ1-1; D might be TRBD1 (5 bases). V lost 0 bases to trimming and J lost 1 base, with 9 bases between them. CDR1 is MNHEY and CDR2 is SMNVEV in the germline V gene (reference sequence). This CDR3 is built from 15 residues. The CDR3 region has the DNA TGTGCCAGCAGTTTATCGAGTGGGGCGAACACTGAAGCTTTCTTT. As protein: CASSLSSGANTEAFF.

The rearrangement joins TRBV7-8 to TRBJ1-5; D ambiguous. This CDR3 is 14 amino acids long. Germline V CDR1 and CDR2: SGHVS, FQNEAQ. V lost 5 bases to trimming and J lost 7 bases, with 15 bases between them. For the CDR3, the DNA is TGTGCCAGCAGCCCGGAGGCTTTCGGACAGCCCCAGCATTTT. It encodes CASSPEAFGQPQHF. Full variable domain (missing parts from reference TRBV7-8 and TRBJ1-5): GAGVSQSPRYKVAKRGQDVALRCDPISGHVSLFWYQQALGQGPEFLTYFQNEAQLDKSGLPSDRFFAERPEGSVSTLKIQRTQQEDSAVYLCASSPEAFGQPQHFGDGTRLSIL.

V usage is TRBV11-2 and J usage is TRBJ2-7; D perhaps matches TRBD1 (6 bases). This CDR3 has 15 amino acids. Trimming took 2 bases from V and 3 from J, leaving 14 bases between them. Germline CDR1 SGHAT, CDR2 FQNNGV. The CDR3 is CASSLFGDTFYEQYF. The CDR3 DNA follows: TGTGCCAGCAGCTTATTCGGGGACACCTTCTACGAGCAGTACTTC.

This chain links TRBV6-5 with TRBJ1-6; no definite D call. The V gene's germline CDR1 is MNHEY and CDR2 SVGAGI. V gave up 2 bases and J gave up 5 bases, with 10 bases separating them. This CDR3 has 15 residues. The CDR3 DNA follows: TGTGCCAGCAGTTACGGGAGACGGAATAATTCACCCCTCCACTTT. This translates into CASSYGRRNNSPLHF.

This CDR3 reads CASSPTTGTYEQYF. CDR3 in DNA: TGTGCCAGCAGCCCGACGACAGGGACTTACGAGCAGTACTTC. V and J are TRBV9 and TRBJ2-7, with a possible D match to TRBD1 (7 bases). The germline CDR1 and CDR2 sequences are SGDLS and YYNGEE. This CDR3 contains 14 residues. Trimming left V 4 bases short and J 4 bases short, with 15 bases between.

V usage is TRBV6-1 and J usage is TRBJ1-6; D is uncertain. This CDR3 has 15 residues. V was trimmed by 2 bases and J by 3 bases, leaving 8 bases between them. CDR1 MNHNS and CDR2 SASEGT come from the germline V gene. CDR3 protein: CASSESVRYNSPLHF. DNA for the CDR3: TGTGCCAGCAGTGAAAGTGTGCGCTATAATTCACCCCTCCACTTT.

The J gene is TRBJ2-3, the V gene TRBV7-2; 10 nucleotides line up with TRBD2. The length of the CDR3 is 14 residues. CDR1 and CDR2 from the germline V gene are SGHTA and FQGNSA. With 8 bases clipped from V and 2 bases from J, the junction kept 4 bases outside the gene matches. The CDR3 loop is CASATSGATDTQYF. The DNA of the CDR3 is TGTGCCAGCGCCACTAGCGGGGCCACAGATACGCAGTATTTT.